This T cell receptor (beta chain) was identified in a study of OX40 agonist ivuxolimab in advanced cancers. Whole-study findings and limits: Blood T cells, both CD4+ and CD8+, expanded clonally by week 6 at 0.1 to 3.0 mg/kg.

Clones were sequenced by immunoSEQ multiplex PCR, and TCRdb holds only the in-frame ones, with some missing. Altogether tens of thousands of clones are present, about four fifths being singletons, with the ten largest covering around 2.1%. This clone came up once. As yet, its antigen is unknown. It was autoimmune disease history or systemic immunosuppression that excluded patients. Sampling times: baseline, cycle 4 day 1, cycle 7 day 1. Deletions cut 4 bases from V and 6 bases from J, with 13 bases between. This CDR3 is 13 amino acids long. The germline V gene has CDR1 MNHNS and CDR2 SASEGT. Sequences were derived from CD4+ or CD8+ T cells sorted from blood, sampled in a trial of the OX40 agonist ivuxolimab. The gene calls are TRBV6-1 and TRBJ2-7; D remains unclear. The TCR comes from an adult with an advanced solid tumor such as melanoma, head and neck, liver or kidney cancer. The CDR3 DNA follows: TGTGCCAGCAGTGGCCCGACTCCCATCGAGCAGTACTTC. Translation: CASSGPTPIEQYF.